The 18 T cell receptor beta chains reported below all come from one sample, sequenced in a study of tumor and adjacent non-tumor tissue in lung cancer. This sample's RNA came from whole unsorted tissue. Distant lung tissue was collected more than 3 cm away from the tumor edge. The library came from three nested PCR rounds adapted from ARM-PCR protocols. TCRdb re-derived calls from the multiplex PCR reads in MiXCR, one entry per CDR3 protein. Among roughly 74,000 distinct CDR3 sequences listed, 76% were seen once. Material: distant non-tumor lung tissue. The receptor set was obtained from a man aged 65 to 85 with non-small cell lung cancer.

Concerning this clonotype itself: At one boundary the junction diverges from the germline segment, which might be a read error. V usage is TRBV12-3 or TRBV12-4 and J usage is TRBJ2-7, with 8 bases matching TRBD2. The CDR3 is made up of 15 amino acids. Here the CDR3 DNA reads TGTGCCGGCAGTTCCACTTGCGGGAGGCCCTACGAGCAGTACTTC. It specifies CAGSSTCGRPYEQYF.

Ten or more counts support this clonotype. At one of its ends the junction is not consistent with the germline gene, which may arise from a read error. This rearrangement joins TRBV11-2 to TRBJ2-2; the match to TRBD1 covers 7 bases. Germline values: CDR1 SGHAT, CDR2 FQNNGV. The CDR3 is 16 amino acids. The CDR3 DNA is TGTGCCAGCAGCTTAGTGGGAACAGGGGTTGATGGGGAGATGTTTTTT. Protein product: CASSLVGTGVDGEMFF.

This clonotype was counted between two and nine times. This chain uses TRBV7-9 with TRBJ2-7; the D is unclear. The length of the CDR3 is 16 residues. The ends were cut back, 3 bases at V and 2 bases at J, with 17 bases in the middle. CDR1 is SEHNR, CDR2 FQNEAQ, per germline (reference sequence). In DNA, the CDR3 is TGTGCCAGCAGCTTGAGGAAAATCCGGGTCCCCTACGAGCAGTACTTC. Its translation: CASSLRKIRVPYEQYF.

Only one count was recorded for this clonotype. The gene calls are TRBV4-2 and TRBJ2-1; D unresolved. The germline V gene encodes CDR1 LGHNA and CDR2 YNFKEQ. The ends were cut back, 6 bases at V and 13 bases at J, with 19 bases in the middle. The CDR3 covers 13 residues. CDR3 sequence reads: CASSLSFGFVQFF. The CDR3 DNA reads TGTGCCAGCAGTCTTTCGTTTGGGTTTGTACAGTTCTTC.

This clonotype has a handful of counts. An end of the junction differs from the germline gene, which may be a read error. The V and J genes are TRBV12-3 or TRBV12-4 and TRBJ1-3; 8 bases fit TRBD1. CDR3 length: 18 residues. DNA of the CDR3: TGTGCCAGCAGTCGTCCCGGGACAGGCTTCGGCTCTGGAAACACTATATATTTT. Protein product: CASSRPGTGFGSGNTIYF.

A note on this clonotype: A junction boundary mismatches the germline segment, possibly from a read error. The J gene is TRBJ1-1, the V gene TRBV6-6; TRBD1 aligns across 8 bases. The germline gives CDR1 MNHNY, CDR2 SVGAGI (reference sequence). The CDR3 length is 15 residues. CDR3 residues: CASSSGQGGGAETFF. The CDR3 bases are TGTGCCAGCAGTAGTGGACAGGGAGGAGGGGCTGAAACTTTCTTT.

Note on this clonotype: An end of the junction does not agree with germline; a read error may underlie this. The chain carries TRBV29-1 and TRBJ1-5; no firm D call. Germline V gene lookup returns CDR1 SQVTM and CDR2 ANQGSEA. The CDR3 length is 13 residues. Written as DNA, the CDR3 is TGCAGCGTTAGTTCGGGATTCAATCAGTCCCAGAATTTT. This translates into CSVSSGFNQSQNF.

This clonotype has only one observation. Being one base from a much bigger clone, this may be a read error. This chain joins TRBV9 and TRBJ1-2, with 7 bases matching TRBD1. After removal of 4 bases from V and 5 bases from J, the junction contained 5 bases not matched to a gene. CDR3 length: 13 residues. Looked up from germline, CDR1 is SGDLS and CDR2 is YYNGEE. The CDR3 DNA reads TGTGCCAGCAGCTCCGGGACAGTGTATGGCTACACCTTC. Its protein product is CASSSGTVYGYTF.

A remark on this clonotype: The germline gene is not matched at one end of the junction; a read error may be the cause. The genes are TRBV6-1 and TRBJ1-5; TRBD1 aligns across 7 bases. The germline gives CDR1 MNHNS, CDR2 SASEGT. The CDR3 is 15 amino acids. CDR3 nucleotide sequence: TGTGCCAGCATTGTTCAGACAGGGATGAATCAGCCCCACCATTTT. Its translation: CASIVQTGMNQPHHF.

This clonotype has just a few counts. This rearrangement joins TRBV2 to TRBJ2-3, with TRBD1 matching 11 bases. The CDR3 has 14 residues. V shed 4 bases, J shed 4 bases, and the junction held 1 base outside the gene matches. Germline loops: CDR1 SNHLY, CDR2 FYNNEI. The CDR3 loop reads CASSGDRGADTQYF. The CDR3, as DNA: TGTGCCAGCAGTGGGGACAGGGGGGCAGATACGCAGTATTTT.

Notes on this clonotype: The junction differs from germline at one of its ends, possibly a read error. This chain joins TRBV29-1 and TRBJ2-5, with D possibly TRBD1 on 5 matching bases. Germline lookup yields CDR1 SQVTM and CDR2 ANQGSEA. The CDR3 extends over 13 amino acids. CDR3 in DNA: TGCAGTGAGGCCTACAGGTTCCAAGACACCCAGTACTTC. It is translated as CSEAYRFQDTQYF.

Concerning this clonotype: One end of the junction does not line up with germline, which may come from a read error. J is TRBJ2-3 and V is TRBV11-2, with 7 bases matching TRBD1. Per germline, CDR1 SGHAT and CDR2 FQNNGV. CDR3 size: 14 residues. The CDR3 loop is CTSNSQGFSDTQYF. In DNA form, the CDR3 reads TGTACCAGCAACTCACAGGGGTTCTCAGATACACAGTATTTT.

This clonotype was observed many times. The chain recombines TRBV30 with TRBJ2-1, with TRBD2 matching over 13 bases. The CDR3 is 14 residues long. Germline V gene data show CDR1 as GTSNPN and CDR2 as SVGIG (reference sequence). V lost 4 bases to trimming and J lost 4 bases; unmatched junction nucleotides: 1. The CDR3 DNA reads as TGTGCCTGGAAGGGACTAGCGGGATACAATGAGCAGTTCTTC. This gives the protein CAWKGLAGYNEQFF.

Regarding this clonotype: The junction shows a germline mismatch at one end, possibly a read error. The chain employs TRBV6-5 and TRBJ1-1; D not certain. Germline V lookup: CDR1 MNHEY, CDR2 SVGAGI. This CDR3 comprises 14 residues. CDR3 in amino acids: CASSYSWGSTEAYF. DNA of the CDR3: TGCGCCAGCAGTTACTCTTGGGGAAGCACTGAAGCTTACTTT.

Comments on this clonotype: A much larger clone is a single base away; this may be a read error. V is TRBV24-1 and J is TRBJ1-5, with D tentatively TRBD1 (6 bases). CDR1 and CDR2 from the germline V gene are KGHDR and SFDVKD. Trimming shortened V by 8 bases and J by 1 base, and 14 bases separated the two germline ends. This CDR3 contains 15 residues. CDR3 region: CATNQTGPSNQPQHF. CDR3 bases: TGTGCCACCAACCAGACAGGACCAAGCAATCAGCCCCAGCATTTT.

This clonotype was counted a few times. This clone may be a read error of a much larger clone one base away. The chain combines TRBV6-6 with TRBJ1-5; 7 bases align to TRBD1. CDR1 is MNHNY, CDR2 SVGAGI, per germline (reference sequence). The CDR3 has 17 residues. Trimming at V came to 3 bases and at J to 4 bases, leaving 12 bases not matched to a gene. CDR3 nucleotide sequence: TGTGCCAGCAGTTATAGTATTTCGGACAGGTCAAATCAGCCCCAGCATTTT. It is translated as CASSYSISDRSNQPQHF.

The table lists this clonotype with a few counts. A much larger clonotype is one base distant, so this may be a read error. V gene TRBV29-1 combines with J gene TRBJ1-2; D unclear. With 5 bases removed from V and 6 bases from J, the gap between germline ends came to 10 bases. CDR1 is SQVTM, CDR2 ANQGSEA, per germline. The length of the CDR3 is 11 residues. The CDR3 bases are TGCAGCGTTATGCGGGCGGATGGCTACACCTTC. Translation gives CSVMRADGYTF. Full variable domain (rest looked up from reference TRBV29-1 and TRBJ1-2): SAVISQKPSRDICQRGTSLTIQCQVDSQVTMMFWYRQQPGQSLTLIATANQGSEATYESGFVIDKFPISRPNLTFSTLTVSNMSPEDSSIYLCSVMRADGYTFGSGTRLTVV.

The gene calls are TRBV6-2 or TRBV6-3 and TRBJ2-7; D unresolved. Germline loops: CDR1 MNHEY, CDR2 SVGEGT. Trimming removed 5 bases at V and 10 bases at J, with 24 bases between. The CDR3 consists of 15 residues. CDR3 coding DNA: TGTGCCAGCAGTACTAAGACATGGTTTAACTGCGAACAGTACTTC. This encodes CASSTKTWFNCEQYF.